This T cell receptor beta chain is drawn from a study of blood T cell repertoires in COVID-19. This CDR3 comprises 14 residues. Per germline, CDR1 SNHLY and CDR2 FYNNEI. Trimming removed 7 bases from V and 3 bases from J; junction bases left unmatched: 7. TCRdb keeps only in-frame clones here, not all; method: immunoSEQ multiplex PCR. The sample records about 230,000 clones, roughly 82% being singletons. The clonotype was recovered from a woman aged 40 to 55 who had recovered from COVID-19. What was sequenced was peripheral blood. The chain carries TRBV2 and TRBJ2-3; TRBD2 matches 7 bases. CDR3 region: CASKLLASTDTQYF. The CDR3 DNA reads as TGTGCCAGCAAGTTACTAGCGTCGACAGATACGCAGTATTTT.